This entry concerns a single T cell receptor (beta chain). The target of this receptor is not known. Within one base of it there is no much larger clone, and no base qualities were kept. This entry is derived from a study of cytomegalovirus exposure and HLA in healthy donors (dated by TCRdb to about 2017). Turning to the overall study: In an earlier analysis of around 540 of the donors, 276 Gb of sequence data and some 100 million unique TCR beta sequences from 150 million to 200 million T cells were reported. Roughly 300 gigabases of sequencing data and approximately 93 million unique TCR sequences were included in an early release covering roughly 600 HLA-typed donors. Of the roughly 400 genotyped donors, 81% fell in the genetic ancestry cluster associated with self-reported Caucasian donors. The study was designed to test whether signatures of past pathogen exposure could be identified by cataloging public T cell receptors. The study used immunosequencing to profile the T cell repertoires of approximately 690 subjects and linked those repertoires to cytomegalovirus serostatus. Along with the approximately 650-subject first cohort, a separate validation cohort of over a hundred different subjects was used. The study combined high-throughput TCR immunosequencing, statistical association of individual TCRs with disease status, and machine learning to predict cytomegalovirus infection status. A later analysis re-examined previously published TCR beta repertoires from about 670 donors and added high-resolution HLA genotyping to investigate patterns of TCR occurrence. Rather than drawing on any new phenotypic data, the later analysis identified candidate immune exposures from TCR beta sequences and the way those sequences occurred across donors. To decide whether each TCR beta V gene segment behaved as functional or pseudogenic, an earlier analysis of several hundred of the donors relied on high-throughput TCR beta sequencing. Donor age, sex, ethnicity and CMV serostatus were compiled alongside the repertoire data. Genome-wide SNP genotypes for about 60% of the roughly 670 donors were used in a later genetic analysis, which treated that subset as a discovery cohort. All discovery cohort repertoires had been generated using a single sequencing platform. HLA typing included class I and class II loci at four-digit resolution. Typing coverage varied by locus: roughly 629-640 donors for A, B, C, DRB1 and DQB1; around 560 for DQA1; more than 600 for DPA1; about 450 for DPB1. Four to six DR-DQ haplotypes were handled as single units for association and clustering because linkage in the cohort was strong. On average, around 240,000 unique TCR beta nucleotide sequences were sequenced per donor among a few hundred genotyped donors of the cohort, with roughly 20% of those sequences being non-productive.

What the authors observed across the whole study: Because some donors lacked HLA typing at each locus, the association tests relied only on the typed subset. Compared with the 666-donor mean, donors in an Asian-associated ancestry cluster had fewer N-insertions in productive TCRs, according to a later genetic analysis. Presence/absence analyses assumed roughly uniform sequencing depth across donors, an assumption that may not hold. Linkage disequilibrium might explain the correlated functional status among segregating V segments, but an unknown experimental factor could not be excluded. Specific HLA alleles were associated with 16,951 TCR beta sequences at a false discovery rate of 0.05 in a later analysis. When HLA alleles, especially DR and DQ, strongly co-occurred, attributing TCR associations to individual alleles was difficult. The only immune exposure information available for the cohort was CMV serostatus. In a later analysis, TCR association rates were found to vary across HLA loci, with the most associated TCRs seen for DRB1 alleles and the fewest for HLA-C alleles. In a later analysis, HLA-associated TCR beta chains showed more clonal expansion and lower generation probabilities than non-associated chains that were equally common. It was suggested by the authors that the approach could potentially be generalized to other disease states and immunological phenotypes. V-gene and J-gene trimming of TCR beta chains was associated with a missense DCLRE1C variant in a later genetic analysis, and the association was replicated in an independent cohort. A further reported finding was that TCR beta sequences accurately predicted the HLA-A and HLA-B alleles for most subjects in the first cohort. About 17 rarely observed V segments, including chromosome 9 orphons, were excluded from the earlier analysis of approximately 500 of the donors because counts were too low. In vitro tests confirmed that three of the cytomegalovirus-associated TCR beta chains recognize cytomegalovirus antigens. In the study, approximately 160 TCR beta chains were listed as associated with cytomegalovirus. Across donors, most TCR sequences were observed very rarely, whereas some public TCRs were present in many individuals. An earlier analysis of approximately 600 of the donors showed that most TCR beta V segments appeared in productive rearrangements either about 87% or about 30% of the time, which broadly matched IMGT annotations. The classifier was reported to diagnose cytomegalovirus status with high specificity and sensitivity in both the original and validation cohorts. The cohort was sequenced for TCR beta chains only, and without alpha or paired-chain data the features that could be detected were limited. Some IMGT-functional V segments, including TRBV6-2 and TRBV6-3, could not be told apart with the 87-base-pair reads, so those segments were excluded. In a later analysis, several top co-occurrence clusters were reported to appear linked to parvovirus B19, influenza, CMV and Epstein-Barr virus. According to a later analysis, most CMV-associated TCR beta chains appeared to be HLA-restricted, and the HLA associations seemed to be driven largely by CMV exposure. A cluster of highly shared sequence variants was judged likely to be a technical artifact of the sequencing pipeline.

V was cut back by 0 bases and J by 0 bases, leaving a gap of 18 bases between them. CDR1 is given as LGHNA and CDR2 as YNFKEQ, both from the germline V gene. The CDR3 holds 19 amino acids from the cysteine to the phenylalanine. Only the CDR3 region is kept as DNA, spanning 57 bases read in frame from base 1. The cohort was made up of 666 healthy bone marrow donors. At the time of sampling, all cohort members were nominally healthy, though unrecorded immune exposures were likely present. The donor was CMV seropositive and belonged to the group of 250 to 350 seropositive cohort members. Each donor provided a peripheral blood sample, and peripheral blood mononuclear cells were used for TCR beta sequencing. Genomic DNA was extracted from the blood cell samples with the Qiagen DNeasy Blood Extraction Kit. Library preparation employed the immunoSEQ multiplex PCR assay. For the multiplex PCR, a mixture combining 60 forward primers for TCR Vbeta segments and 13 reverse primers for TCR Jbeta segments was used. A multiplex PCR assay on genomic DNA amplified the CDR3 region of rearranged TCR beta genes. The Illumina HiSeq System was used to sequence the amplified TCR beta libraries as 87-base-pair reads. As for the authors' bioinformatics: Across the 670 or so repertoires, a later analysis counted tens of millions of unique TCR beta chains, around 10 million of which were shared by at least two donors. Raw reads were error-corrected and collapsed into unique sequences by a nearest-neighbor algorithm in which closely related sequences were merged to remove PCR and sequencing errors. Alignment of CDR3 sequences to IMGT reference sequences was used to assign V, D and J gene segments. For a sequence to be retained, a match of at least six nucleotides to both a V gene segment and a J gene segment was required. A rearrangement counted as productive if the CDR3 had no stop codons and remained in frame with V and J, and every other rearrangement counted as non-productive. CDR3 was defined by IMGT convention, running from the second conserved V-encoded cysteine to the conserved J-encoded phenylalanine. The earlier analysis of some 580 of the donors excluded any sequence lacking an unambiguous match to a single V gene segment. In an earlier analysis of roughly 500 of the donors, V segments were called functional above 56.7% productive rearrangements and were called segregating when the between-donor standard deviation exceeded 5%. A statistical classification framework was built to diagnose cytomegalovirus status from the catalog of TCR beta chain sequences. V and J gene assignment, in a later analysis, came from comparing TCR nucleotide sequences with IMGT/GENE-DB human TR gene sequences. A later analysis assigned CDR3 sequences and most-parsimonious VDJ recombination scenarios with the TCRdist pipeline. A later analysis defined each TCR beta chain by its CDR3 amino acid sequence plus V-gene family, and excluded reads lacking a unique V-gene family. As a way to deal with suspected cross-contamination and a sequencing artifact, a later analysis dropped approximately 590 nucleotide sequences that were highly shared and had low generation probability. A later analysis calculated a clonal expansion index for each public chain from normalized within-repertoire ranks of inferred template counts. In a later analysis, generation probabilities were computed with a VDJ recombination model fitted to out-of-frame rearrangements, and the resulting probabilities were checked against IGoR. Hypergeometric tests were used in a later analysis to score TCR-TCR, TCR-HLA and TCR-CMV co-occurrence, with a repertoire-size bias correction applied to the TCR pairs. In a later analysis, false discovery rates were estimated by permuting HLA or CMV assignments 20 times. A later analysis grouped co-occurring TCRs with DBSCAN, adding TCRdist sequence similarity when clustering within HLA-allele-positive subsets. Repertoires with fewer than 30,000 or more than 120,000 public chains, plus five repertoires with anomalous nucleotide sharing, were excluded from co-occurrence clustering. Drawn from immuneACCESS, this table holds only the in-frame rearrangements with V and J called that TCRdb kept. Clones are partly lost; checked studies trace under half to an unresolved V gene and leave the rest unexplained. V, J and clone size derive from that table, while D and trimming were established from the DNA sequence. The sample table shows roughly 150,000 clones, and about 75% are seen once. The ten biggest clones cover approximately 10% of the sample.

The sequence derives from a man younger than 30 in good health and CMV-seropositive. Sequencing was performed on PBMCs. Rearrangement joined TRBV4-2 to TRBJ2-1, and TRBD2 may be the D gene, going by 6 matching bases. The CDR3 is CASSQDAGSFDVSYNEQFF. The sequenced DNA is TGTGCCAGCAGCCAAGACGCGGGATCATTCGATGTCTCCTACAATGAGCAGTTCTTC.